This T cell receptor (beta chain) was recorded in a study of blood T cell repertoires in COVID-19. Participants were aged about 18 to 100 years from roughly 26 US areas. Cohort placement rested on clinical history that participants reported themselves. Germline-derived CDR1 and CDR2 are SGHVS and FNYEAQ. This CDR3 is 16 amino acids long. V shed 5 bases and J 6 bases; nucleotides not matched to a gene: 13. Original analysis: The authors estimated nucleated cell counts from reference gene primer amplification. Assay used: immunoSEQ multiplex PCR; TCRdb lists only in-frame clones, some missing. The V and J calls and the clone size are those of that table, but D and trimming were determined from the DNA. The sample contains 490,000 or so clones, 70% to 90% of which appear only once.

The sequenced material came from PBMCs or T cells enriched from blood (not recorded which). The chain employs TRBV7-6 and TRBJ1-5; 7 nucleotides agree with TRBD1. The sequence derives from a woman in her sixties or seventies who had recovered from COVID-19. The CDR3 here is CASSPRGGEGAQPQHF. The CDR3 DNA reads TGTGCCAGCAGCCCCCGGGGTGGAGAGGGGGCTCAGCCCCAGCATTTT.